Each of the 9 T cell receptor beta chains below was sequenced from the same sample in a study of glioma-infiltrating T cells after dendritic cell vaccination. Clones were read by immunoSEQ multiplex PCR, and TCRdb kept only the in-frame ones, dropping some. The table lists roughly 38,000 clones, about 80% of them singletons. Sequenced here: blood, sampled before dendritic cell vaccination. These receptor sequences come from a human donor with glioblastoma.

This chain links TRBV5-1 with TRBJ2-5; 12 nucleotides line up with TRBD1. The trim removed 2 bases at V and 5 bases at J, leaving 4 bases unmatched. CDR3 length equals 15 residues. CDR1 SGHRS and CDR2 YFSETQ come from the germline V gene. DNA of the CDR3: TGCGCCAGCAGCTTAGGGGACAGGGGGCTTGAGACCCAGTACTTC. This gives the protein CASSLGDRGLETQYF.

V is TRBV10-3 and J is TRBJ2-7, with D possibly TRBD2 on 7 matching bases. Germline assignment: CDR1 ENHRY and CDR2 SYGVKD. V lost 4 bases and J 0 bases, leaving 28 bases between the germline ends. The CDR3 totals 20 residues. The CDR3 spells CAISGKGGDRSSFPSYEQYF. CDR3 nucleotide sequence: TGTGCCATCAGTGGGAAAGGGGGGGACCGATCGAGTTTTCCCTCCTACGAGCAGTACTTC.

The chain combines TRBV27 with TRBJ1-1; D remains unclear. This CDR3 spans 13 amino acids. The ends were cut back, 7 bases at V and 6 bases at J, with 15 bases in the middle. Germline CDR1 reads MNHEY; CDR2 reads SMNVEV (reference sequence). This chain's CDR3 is CASKYGVLAEAFF. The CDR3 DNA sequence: TGTGCCAGCAAGTATGGAGTTCTCGCTGAAGCTTTCTTT.

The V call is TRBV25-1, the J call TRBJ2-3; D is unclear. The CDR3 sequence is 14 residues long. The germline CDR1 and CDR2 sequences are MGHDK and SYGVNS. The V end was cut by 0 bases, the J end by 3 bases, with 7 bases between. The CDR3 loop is CASSEYGGTDTQYF. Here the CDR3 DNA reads TGTGCCAGCAGTGAATACGGCGGAACAGATACGCAGTATTTT.

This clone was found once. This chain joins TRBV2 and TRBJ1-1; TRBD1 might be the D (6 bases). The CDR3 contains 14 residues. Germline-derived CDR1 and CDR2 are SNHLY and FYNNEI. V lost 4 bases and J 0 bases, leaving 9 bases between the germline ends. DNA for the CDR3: TGTGCCAGCAGTGCAGACAGGATGAACACTGAAGCTTTCTTT. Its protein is CASSADRMNTEAFF.

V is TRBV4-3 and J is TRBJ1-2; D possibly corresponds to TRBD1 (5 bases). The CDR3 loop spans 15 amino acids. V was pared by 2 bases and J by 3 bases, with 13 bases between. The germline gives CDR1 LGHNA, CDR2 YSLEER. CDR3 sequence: CASSQQAQGDYGYTF. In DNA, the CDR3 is TGCGCCAGCAGCCAACAAGCCCAGGGTGACTATGGCTACACCTTC.

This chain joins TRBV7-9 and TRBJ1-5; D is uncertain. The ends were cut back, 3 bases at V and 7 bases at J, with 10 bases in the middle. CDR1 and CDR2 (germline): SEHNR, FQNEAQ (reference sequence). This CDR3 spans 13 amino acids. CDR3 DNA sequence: TGTGCCAGCAGCTTCGACTTAAAACAGCCCCAGCATTTT. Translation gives CASSFDLKQPQHF.

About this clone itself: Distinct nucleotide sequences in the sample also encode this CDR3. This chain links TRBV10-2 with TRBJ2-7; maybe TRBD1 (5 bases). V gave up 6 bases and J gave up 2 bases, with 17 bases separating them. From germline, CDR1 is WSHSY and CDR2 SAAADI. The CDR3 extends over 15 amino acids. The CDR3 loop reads CASRNGQGPTYEQYF. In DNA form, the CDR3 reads TGCGCCAGCAGGAACGGGCAGGGCCCTACCTACGAGCAGTACTTC.

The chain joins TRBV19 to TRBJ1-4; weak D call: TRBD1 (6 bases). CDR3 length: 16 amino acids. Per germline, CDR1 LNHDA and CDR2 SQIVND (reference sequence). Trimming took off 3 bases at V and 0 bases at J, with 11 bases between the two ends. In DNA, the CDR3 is TGTGCCAGTAGTATGGGGACACACCCAACTAATGAAAAACTGTTTTTT. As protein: CASSMGTHPTNEKLFF.